These T cell receptor beta chains were read from a single sample in a study of T cell repertoires in MIS-A myocarditis. Libraries were prepared by immunoSEQ multiplex PCR; TCRdb keeps only in-frame clonotypes and omits some of them. There are about 15,000 clones in the sample; over 70% occur only once, and approximately 60% lies in the top ten. Material for sequencing was left ventricle heart tissue obtained at autopsy. These receptor sequences come from a man between 18 and 35 years old with fulminant myocarditis from multisystem inflammatory syndrome in adults (MIS-A) after COVID-19. The CDR3 runs from the conserved cysteine through the conserved F or W. The order of the fields is J gene, D gene, clone size, V gene, CDR3 DNA, CDR3 protein. The D gene is left open where the match is weak. The size entry is marked missing in some rows and otherwise reads once, few, many or a size class.

j_gene: TRBJ1-2; d_gene: -; abundance: few; v_gene: TRBV29-1; CDR3nt: TGCAGCGTTGAGAGTTACTATGGCTACACCTTC; CDR3aa: CSVESYYGYTF
j_gene: TRBJ2-7; d_gene: -; abundance: -; v_gene: TRBV3-1/TRBV3-2; CDR3nt: TGTGCCAGCAGCCAAGATTGGGCAGGCGAGCAGTACTTC; CDR3aa: CASSQDWAGEQYF
j_gene: TRBJ2-3; d_gene: TRBD2; abundance: -; v_gene: TRBV4-1; CDR3nt: TGCGCCAGCAGCCAAGAAACTAGCGGGATGGTCGCAGATACGCAGTATTTT; CDR3aa: CASSQETSGMVADTQYF
j_gene: TRBJ2-5; d_gene: TRBD1; abundance: medium-sized; v_gene: TRBV7-9; CDR3nt: TGTGCCAGCAGCCGTACACAGGGGCGCCCCCGGGAGACCCAGTACTTC; CDR3aa: CASSRTQGRPRETQYF
j_gene: TRBJ2-5; d_gene: -; abundance: -; v_gene: TRBV2; CDR3nt: TGTGCCAGCAGTACCGGGACCGTGGCGCAAGAGACCCAGTACTTC; CDR3aa: CASSTGTVAQETQYF
j_gene: TRBJ2-3; d_gene: TRBD2; abundance: -; v_gene: TRBV4-3; CDR3nt: TGCGCCAGCAGCCAAATGACTAGCGGGGGTACAGATACGCAGTATTTT; CDR3aa: CASSQMTSGGTDTQYF
j_gene: TRBJ1-2; d_gene: -; abundance: -; v_gene: TRBV28; CDR3nt: TGTGCCAGCAGTTTCCCAAGGGACTATGGCTACACCTTC; CDR3aa: CASSFPRDYGYTF
j_gene: TRBJ2-2; d_gene: -; abundance: -; v_gene: TRBV7-6; CDR3nt: TGTGCCAGCAGCTCCGACAGGTCGGGATGGAGCGGGGTTAACACCGGGGAGCTGTTTTTT; CDR3aa: CASSSDRSGWSGVNTGELFF
j_gene: TRBJ2-5; d_gene: TRBD1; abundance: -; v_gene: TRBV27; CDR3nt: TGTGCCAGCAGTCCTTGGGGGACAGGATTGCAAGAGACCCAGTACTTC; CDR3aa: CASSPWGTGLQETQYF
j_gene: TRBJ2-4; d_gene: TRBD2; abundance: -; v_gene: TRBV5-4; CDR3nt: TGTGCCAGCAGCTTGGATTCGACTAGCGGGACCATTCAGTACTTC; CDR3aa: CASSLDSTSGTIQYF